The source of this T cell receptor beta chain is a study of Ad26.COV2.S vaccination and SARS-CoV-2 variants. The CDR3 contains 14 residues. Germline-derived CDR1 and CDR2 are DFQATT and SNEGSKA (reference sequence). Trimming removed 4 bases from V and 2 bases from J, with 14 bases in between. Libraries were prepared by immunoSEQ multiplex PCR; TCRdb keeps only in-frame clonotypes and omits some of them. Of 350,000 to 450,000 clones detected, 80% to 95% appear once; the ten largest clones hold around 1.8%. With regard to this clone: Its antigen is unknown.

Broader study findings: Breadth measured for non-spike TCRs was similar across vaccine and placebo recipients.

Treatment of the sample: approximately 18 received Ad26.COV2.S at low or high dose, single or two shots; 5 received placebo; per-sample allocation not given. Samples analyzed were those drawn on day 63 after the first vaccine or placebo injection. Ad26.COV2.S expressed prefusion-stabilized spike from the original Wuhan strain. The sequences come from peripheral blood, collected in a trial of Ad26.COV2.S vaccine versus placebo. This chain links TRBV20-1 with TRBJ1-1; D is possibly TRBD1 (6 bases). The clonotype was recovered from a person aged 18 to 59 who received the Ad26.COV2.S COVID-19 vaccine or a placebo. The CDR3 sequence: CSATDRPSNTEAFF. The CDR3 DNA is TGCAGTGCTACTGACAGGCCGTCCAACACTGAAGCTTTCTTT.